Listed below are T cell receptor beta chains from one sample, sequenced in a study of monozygotic twins with inflammatory bowel disease. TCRdb re-called the 5' RACE reads and shows each CDR3 protein once, DNA omitted. The clone table shows more than 75,000 distinct CDR3 sequences, with the ten largest holding roughly 7.4%. The sequencing input was blood. The receptors stem from a human donor with ulcerative colitis or Crohn's disease, or a healthy co-twin of an affected twin (not recorded which). Each CDR3 is given with its conserved first and last residue. Rows give clone size only sometimes, using once, few, many, or a class for an expanded clone.

TRBJ2-3	TRBV9	-	CASSVARPGQGADTQYF
TRBJ1-5	TRBV7-8	-	CASSPTGAVTYSNQPQHF
TRBJ2-2	TRBV7-9	-	CASSQWTAADTGELFF
TRBJ1-5	TRBV7-9	-	CASRAEGNGSPQHF
TRBJ2-6	TRBV5-1	-	CASSLRGSGANVLTF
TRBJ1-2	TRBV12-3/TRBV12-4	-	CASSSQGQEGGRYGYTF
TRBJ2-2	TRBV25-1	-	CASSEADRTGELFF
TRBJ1-5	TRBV5-6	-	CASSFGGLGNQPQHF
TRBJ2-7	TRBV7-9	-	CASSLESRGEQYF
TRBJ1-1	TRBV5-1	-	CASSLEGGTEAFF
TRBJ2-2	TRBV19	-	CASSTRGTSGGTRPGELFF
TRBJ2-7	TRBV18	-	CASSLGTGAYEQYF
TRBJ2-3	TRBV18	-	CASSPQGGTDTQYF
TRBJ1-4	TRBV5-6	-	CASSLWYREGTNEKLFF
TRBJ1-4	TRBV12-3/TRBV12-4	-	CASSRGLLGLFF
TRBJ2-1	TRBV5-5	-	CASRLSAGAYNEQFF
TRBJ1-1	TRBV29-1	-	CSASHGLTEAFF
TRBJ1-1	TRBV5-1	-	CASSPTRATEAFF
TRBJ2-5	TRBV7-2	-	CASSLTTDGGETQYF
TRBJ2-7	TRBV7-2	-	CASSSYGGPTYEQYF
TRBJ2-1	TRBV5-1	-	CASRLNDNEQFF
TRBJ1-1	TRBV5-1	-	CASRPQDYTEAFF
TRBJ1-1	TRBV6-1	-	CASSEARGIDTEAFF
TRBJ1-5	TRBV6-5	-	CASSSLDGYQPQHF
TRBJ1-5	TRBV7-2	-	CASSLSIQGGQPQHF
TRBJ2-3	TRBV18	-	CASSPRTESTDTQYF
TRBJ2-3	TRBV7-2	-	CASSFRAGPDTQYF
TRBJ2-1	TRBV5-1	-	CASSLRTSGGLNEQFF
TRBJ2-7	TRBV7-9	-	CASSFTGSFYEQYF
TRBJ2-3	TRBV11-3	-	CASSLTRGVPTDTQYF
TRBJ1-4	TRBV20-1	-	CSAKGVTTNEKLFF
TRBJ2-7	TRBV18	-	CASSPRILGAETGIFFSYEQYF
TRBJ2-2	TRBV1	-	CTSSPTSGTGPANTGELFF
TRBJ2-3	TRBV5-6	-	CASSSIKDTQYF
TRBJ2-2	TRBV25-1	-	CASSESKANTGELFF
TRBJ2-5	TRBV12-3/TRBV12-4	-	CASSGGSLVKTQYF
TRBJ2-2	TRBV5-8	-	CASSLYGGGPTGELFF
TRBJ2-6	TRBV18	-	CASSLQESGANVLTF
TRBJ2-3	TRBV7-2	-	CASSPKDTQCF
TRBJ1-1	TRBV15	-	CATSRDYRESAEAFF
TRBJ1-1	TRBV12-5	-	CASGRAQGAEAFF
TRBJ2-3	TRBV24-1	-	CATSDTGDTDTQYF
TRBJ1-6	TRBV7-9	-	CATAKEANSPLHF
TRBJ2-7	TRBV3-1	-	CASSPSGTGKTYEQYF
TRBJ2-1	TRBV21-1	-	CASSIRRAGRYYNEQFF
TRBJ2-3	TRBV5-1	medium-sized	CASSPYRQGSTDTQYF
TRBJ1-6	TRBV2	-	CASSPATGLDSPLHF
TRBJ1-1	TRBV11-2	-	CASSLGRGQQNTEAFF
TRBJ2-1	TRBV20-1	-	CSAKSSGGPVEQFF
TRBJ1-2	TRBV15	-	CATSRGTDYGYTF
TRBJ1-5	TRBV6-2/TRBV6-3	-	CATEGGLDQPQHF